In its sample, the clone carrying this T cell receptor (beta chain) was seen a few times. Antigen specificity is unknown. The data were obtained in a study of T cell responses to AZD1222 COVID-19 vaccine. As for the study in general: Analysis merged second doses at about 4 or about 12 weeks. Study-wide findings and caveats: After the peak T cell response, and only then, were repertoires sampled.

Data came from immunoSEQ multiplex PCR; TCRdb stores just in-frame clones and leaves some out. The sample has 170,000 or so clones; 87% are singletons. Germline V gene sequence: CDR1 SGHNT, CDR2 YYREEE (reference sequence). Trimming stripped 4 bases from V and 8 bases from J, with 12 bases between. This CDR3 region has 13 residues. This receptor was identified in an adult in good health. The sequencing here drew on peripheral blood, taken on day 0 of AZD1222 vaccination. J is TRBJ1-4 and V is TRBV5-4; D not resolved. Here the CDR3 reads CASSPGLEEKLFF. For the CDR3, the DNA is TGTGCCAGCAGCCCAGGACTGGAGGAAAAACTGTTTTTT.